This TCR beta chain was sequenced during a study of long-term antiretroviral therapy in people with HIV. Overall study results and limits: Against controls, HIV repertoires showed narrower ranges of CDR3 length. Blood draws took place between about 2003 and 2018 and possibly involved older ART regimens.

There was at least one pre-ART PBMC sample for each donor, plus at least two post-ART PBMC samples. The germline gives CDR1 SGHRS, CDR2 YFSETQ. Trimming cost V 0 bases and J 4 bases; bases outside gene matches: 6. The CDR3 consists of 16 residues. Comments on this clone: Its antigen is still unknown.

Researchers ran immunoSEQ v3.0 at survey level. Produced via immunoSEQ multiplex PCR; TCRdb's table is partial and in-frame only. Among some 23,000 clones, about 86% were seen once, and the ten largest hold more than 4.5%. This clonotype was sampled from a man aged 30 to 45 with HIV. The sequencing used unsorted PBMCs, collected more than 4.4 years after starting antiretroviral therapy. The gene calls are TRBV5-1 and TRBJ1-3; TRBD1 agrees at 8 bases. CDR3 in amino acids: CASSLGGTGVGNTIYF. In DNA form, the CDR3 reads TGCGCCAGCAGCTTGGGGGGGACAGGAGTCGGAAACACCATATATTTT.